The T cell receptor (beta chain) described here comes from a study of T cells after yellow fever vaccination. TCRdb itself ran the 5' RACE reads through MiXCR, one entry per CDR3 protein. The sample records nearly 550,000 distinct CDR3 sequences, 15% to 20% being singletons. V lost 6 bases and J lost 7; bases outside the gene matches: 7. The CDR3 is 14 amino acids. The gene calls are TRBV12-3 or TRBV12-4 and TRBJ2-2, with 8 bases matching TRBD2. This clonotype was sampled from a man aged 25-45 years who received the YFV17D yellow fever vaccine. The input for sequencing was PBMCs, taken 15 days after the yellow fever booster vaccination. CDR3 in amino acids: CASSISGTVGELFF. The CDR3 DNA reads TGTGCCAGCAGCATTAGCGGGACGGTCGGGGAGCTGTTTTTT.